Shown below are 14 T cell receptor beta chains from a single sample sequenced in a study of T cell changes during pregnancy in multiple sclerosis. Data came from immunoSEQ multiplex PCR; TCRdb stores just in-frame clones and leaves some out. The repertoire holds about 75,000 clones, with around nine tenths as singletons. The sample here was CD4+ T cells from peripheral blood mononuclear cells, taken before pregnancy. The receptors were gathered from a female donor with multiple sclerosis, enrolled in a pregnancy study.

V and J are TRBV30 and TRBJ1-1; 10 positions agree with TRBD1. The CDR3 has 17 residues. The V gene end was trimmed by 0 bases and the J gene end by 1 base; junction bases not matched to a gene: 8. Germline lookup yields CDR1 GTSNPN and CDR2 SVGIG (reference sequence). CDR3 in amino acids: CAWSVLRTGGSNTEAFF. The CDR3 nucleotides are TGTGCCTGGAGTGTGCTAAGGACAGGGGGGTCGAACACTGAAGCTTTCTTT.

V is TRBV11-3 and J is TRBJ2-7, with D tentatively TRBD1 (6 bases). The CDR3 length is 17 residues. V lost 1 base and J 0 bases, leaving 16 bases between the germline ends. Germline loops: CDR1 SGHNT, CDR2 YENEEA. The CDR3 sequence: CASSLGATGLGSYEQYF. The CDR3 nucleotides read TGTGCCAGCAGCTTAGGAGCAACAGGGTTGGGCTCCTACGAGCAGTACTTC.

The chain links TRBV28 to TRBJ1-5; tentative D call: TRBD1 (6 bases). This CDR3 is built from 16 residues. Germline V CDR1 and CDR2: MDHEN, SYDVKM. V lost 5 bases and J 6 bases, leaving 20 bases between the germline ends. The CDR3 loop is CASSPIRGGVGQPQHF. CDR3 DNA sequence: TGTGCCAGCAGTCCAATCAGGGGTGGGGTAGGTCAGCCCCAGCATTTT.

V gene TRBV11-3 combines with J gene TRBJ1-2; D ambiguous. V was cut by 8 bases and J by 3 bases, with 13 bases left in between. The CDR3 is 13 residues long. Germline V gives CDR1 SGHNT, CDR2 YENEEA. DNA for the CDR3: TGTGCCAGCGGGAGTGGCTCGGACTATGGCTACACCTTC. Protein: CASGSGSDYGYTF. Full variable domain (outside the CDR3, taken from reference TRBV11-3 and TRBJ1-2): EAGVVQSPRYKIIEKKQPVAFWCNPISGHNTLYWYLQNLGQGPELLIRYENEEAVDDSQLPKDRFSAERLKGVDSTLKIQPAELGDSAVYLCASGSGSDYGYTFGSGTRLTVV.

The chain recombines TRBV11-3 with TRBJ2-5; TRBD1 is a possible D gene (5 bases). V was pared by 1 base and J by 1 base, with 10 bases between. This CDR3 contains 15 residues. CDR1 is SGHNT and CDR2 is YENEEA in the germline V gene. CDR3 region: CASSLADRPQETQYF. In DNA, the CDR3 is TGTGCCAGCAGCTTAGCCGACAGACCCCAAGAGACCCAGTACTTC.

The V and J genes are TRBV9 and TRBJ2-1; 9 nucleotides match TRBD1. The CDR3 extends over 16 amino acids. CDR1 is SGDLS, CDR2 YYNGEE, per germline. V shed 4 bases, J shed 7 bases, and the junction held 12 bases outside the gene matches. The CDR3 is CASSPLGGQGSNEQFF. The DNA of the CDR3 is TGTGCCAGCAGCCCCCTCGGGGGACAGGGTTCAAATGAGCAGTTCTTC.

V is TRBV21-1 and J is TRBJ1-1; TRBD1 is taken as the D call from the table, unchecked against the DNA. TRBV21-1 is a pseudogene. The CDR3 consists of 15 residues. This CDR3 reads CASSKAGQLNTEAFF. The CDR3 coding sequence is TGTGCCAGCAGCAAAGCGGGACAGCTGAACACTGAAGCTTTCTTT.

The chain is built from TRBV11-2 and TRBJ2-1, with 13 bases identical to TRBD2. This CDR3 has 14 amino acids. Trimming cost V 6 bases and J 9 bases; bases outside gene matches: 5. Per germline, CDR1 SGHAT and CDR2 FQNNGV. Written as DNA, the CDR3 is TGTGCCAGCAGACTAGCGGGGGGGAGGGGTGAGCAGTTCTTC. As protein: CASRLAGGRGEQFF.

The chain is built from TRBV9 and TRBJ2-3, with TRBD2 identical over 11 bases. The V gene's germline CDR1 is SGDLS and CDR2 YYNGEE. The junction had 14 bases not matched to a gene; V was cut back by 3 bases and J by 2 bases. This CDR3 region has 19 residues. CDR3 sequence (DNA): TGTGCCAGCAGCGGCCGGCGGGCTAGCGGGGGGCTCCTCACAGATACGCAGTATTTT. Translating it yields CASSGRRASGGLLTDTQYF.

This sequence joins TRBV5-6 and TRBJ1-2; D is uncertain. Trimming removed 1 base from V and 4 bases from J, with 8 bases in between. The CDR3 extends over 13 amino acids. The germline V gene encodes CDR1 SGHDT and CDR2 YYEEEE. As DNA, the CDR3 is TGTGCCAGCAGCTTGCAGAGAGGCTATGGCTACACCTTC. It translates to CASSLQRGYGYTF.

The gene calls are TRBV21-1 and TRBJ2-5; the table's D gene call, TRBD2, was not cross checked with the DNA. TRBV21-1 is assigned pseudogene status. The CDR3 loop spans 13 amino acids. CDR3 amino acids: CASTPGSQETQYF. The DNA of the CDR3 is TGTGCCAGCACTCCTGGGAGCCAAGAGACCCAGTACTTC.

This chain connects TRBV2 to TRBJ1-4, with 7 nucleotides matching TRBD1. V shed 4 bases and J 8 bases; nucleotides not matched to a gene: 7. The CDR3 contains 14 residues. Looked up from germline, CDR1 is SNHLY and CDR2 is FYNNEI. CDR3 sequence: CASSVTGLREKLFF. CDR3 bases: TGTGCCAGCAGTGTGACAGGGCTTAGGGAAAAACTGTTTTTT.

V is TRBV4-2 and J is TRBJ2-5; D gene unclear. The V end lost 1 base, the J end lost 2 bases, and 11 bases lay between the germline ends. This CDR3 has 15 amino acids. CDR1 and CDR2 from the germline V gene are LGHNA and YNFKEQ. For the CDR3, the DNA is TGTGCCAGCAGCCAAGGAGGTCTGACGCAAGAGACCCAGTACTTC. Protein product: CASSQGGLTQETQYF.

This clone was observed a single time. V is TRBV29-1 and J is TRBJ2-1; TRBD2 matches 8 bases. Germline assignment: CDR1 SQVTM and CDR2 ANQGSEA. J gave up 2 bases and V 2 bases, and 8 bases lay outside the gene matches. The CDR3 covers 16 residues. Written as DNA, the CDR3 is TGCAGCGTTGAATACCGGAGGACTAGCACCTACAATGAGCAGTTCTTC. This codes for CSVEYRRTSTYNEQFF.